Below, one T cell receptor (beta chain) is given with its context. Its antigen is undetermined. The data were taken from a study of vaccination and CD4 T cells after COVID-19. As for the study in general: The convalescents included six males and four females, and among them two were Hispanic while seven were Caucasian. Control cultures used a CEFX viral epitope pool, an HIV-1 Nef peptide pool, or no peptide.

Sample treatment: approximately nine-day PBMC culture with coronavirus spike peptide pools or control peptides (ViraFEST assay). Cultured CD4+ T cells had their DNA profiled by the Oncomine TCR Beta short-read assay. TCRdb called the PCR reads again in MiXCR, with one record for every CDR3 protein. The sample has just under 20,000 distinct CDR3 sequences; roughly 50% are singletons. V lost 3 bases and J 7 bases, leaving 18 bases between the germline ends. This CDR3 is 15 amino acids long. Germline CDR1 is SGHTA and CDR2 is FQGNSA. The study, taken as a whole, reports: Convalescent patients studied were relatively few, and early post-infection timepoints were absent.

The sequences come from CD4+ T cells from blood, cultured in vitro, collected after SARS-CoV-2 vaccination. The source of this sequence is a human donor who had recovered from COVID-19. The chain carries TRBV7-2 and TRBJ1-2, with D perhaps TRBD1 (6 bases). CDR3 residues: CASSFSSGVNAGYTF. CDR3 coding DNA: TGTGCCAGCAGCTTCAGCTCAGGGGTCAACGCTGGCTACACCTTC.